Listed below are T cell receptor gamma chains from one sample, sequenced in a study of intestinal T cells in coeliac disease. With CATT, TCRdb re-called clones from the multiplex PCR reads. The data contain around 900 gamma-chain clones, 46% of them seen just once; the ten biggest clones take up approximately 15%. Material: a duodenal biopsy. These receptors were obtained from a human donor with celiac disease. CDR3s include the opening cysteine and the closing phenylalanine or tryptophan. Size values are once, few and many counts, or a class for expanded clones, and some rows have none.

large,TRGV2,TRGJ1/TRGJ2,TGTGCCACCTGGGACGGAATAGTTTATTATAAGAAACTCTTT,CATWDGIVYYKKLF
-,TRGV3,TRGJ1/TRGJ2,TGTGCCACCTGGGACAGGCGGGGGAATCGATATTATAAGAAACTCTTT,CATWDRRGNRYYKKLF
large,TRGV9,TRGJ1/TRGJ2,TGTGCCTTGTGGGAGGCCCGCCCGCTAGGGTATAAGAAACTCTTT,CALWEARPLGYKKLF
-,TRGV3,TRGJ1/TRGJ2,TGTGCCACTGGGCCTTATTATAAGAAACTCTTT,CATGPYYKKLF
large,TRGV3,TRGJ1/TRGJ2,TGTGCCACCTGGGACAGGCGGGGAGGAAAACTCTTT,CATWDRRGGKLF
-,TRGV2,TRGJ1/TRGJ2,TGTGCCACCTGGGACGGGCGGGGGTTTTATTATAAGAAACTCTTT,CATWDGRGFYYKKLF
-,TRGV8,TRGJP1,TGTGCCACCTGGGATAGGCGTCCACTGGTTTGGTTCAAGATATTT,CATWDRRPLVWFKIF
-,TRGV10,TRGJP1,TGTGCTGCGTGGGACCCCCATACCACTGGTTGGTTCAAGATATTT,CAAWDPHTTGWFKIF
-,TRGV3,TRGJP2,TGTGCCGACCTGCCCCTGGTGATTTGGATCAAGACGTTT,CADLPLVIWIKTF
large,TRGV5,TRGJ1/TRGJ2,TGTGCCACCTGGGACAGGCAGGGATGTAAGAAACTCTTT,CATWDRQGCKKLF
few,TRGV9,TRGJ1/TRGJ2,TGTGCCTTGTGGGAGGTGCAGGGTTATTATAAGAAACTCTTT,CALWEVQGYYKKLF
-,TRGV2,TRGJ1/TRGJ2,TGTGCCACCTGGGACGGGGCGGTATCACATTATTATGAGAAACTCTTT,CATWDGAVSHYYEKLF
-,TRGV2,TRGJ1/TRGJ2,TGTGCCACCTGGGACGGGCAGGTGTGGGGTTATAAGAAACTCTTT,CATWDGQVWGYKKLF
few,TRGV8,TRGJ1/TRGJ2,TGTGCCACCTGGGATAGAAATTCCCCGCATCAGTATAAGAAACTCTTT,CATWDRNSPHQYKKLF
few,TRGV10,TRGJ1/TRGJ2,TGTGCTGCGTGGGGATTGCATTATAAGAAACTCTTT,CAAWGLHYKKLF
-,TRGV8,TRGJ1/TRGJ2,TGTGCCGACCTCGGGAGTTTGGGGGGGGGCGATAAGAAACTCTTT,CADLGSLGGGDKKLF
large,TRGV4,TRGJP1,TGTGCCACCTGGGATGGGGATACCACTGGTTGGTTCAAGATATTT,CATWDGDTTGWFKIF
-,TRGV2,TRGJ1/TRGJ2,TGTGCCACCCGCGGGTGTTATAAGAAACTCTTC,CATRGCYKKLF
-,TRGV9,TRGJ1/TRGJ2,TGTGCCTTGTGGGAGTGCGACGATTATTATAAGAAACTCTTT,CALWECDDYYKKLF
-,TRGV8,TRGJ1/TRGJ2,TGTGCACCTGGGGCGTATTATAAGAAACTCTTT,CAPGAYYKKLF
-,TRGV8,TRGJ1/TRGJ2,TGTGCCACCTGGGATAGGCGGAAGAATTATTATAAGAAACTCTTT,CATWDRRKNYYKKLF
-,TRGV4,TRGJ1/TRGJ2,TGTGCCACTGAGACGCGTAAGAAACTCTTT,CATETRKKLF
large,TRGV8,TRGJ1/TRGJ2,TGTGCCACCTGGGATAGGAGGATTTATTATAAGAAACTCTTT,CATWDRRIYYKKLF